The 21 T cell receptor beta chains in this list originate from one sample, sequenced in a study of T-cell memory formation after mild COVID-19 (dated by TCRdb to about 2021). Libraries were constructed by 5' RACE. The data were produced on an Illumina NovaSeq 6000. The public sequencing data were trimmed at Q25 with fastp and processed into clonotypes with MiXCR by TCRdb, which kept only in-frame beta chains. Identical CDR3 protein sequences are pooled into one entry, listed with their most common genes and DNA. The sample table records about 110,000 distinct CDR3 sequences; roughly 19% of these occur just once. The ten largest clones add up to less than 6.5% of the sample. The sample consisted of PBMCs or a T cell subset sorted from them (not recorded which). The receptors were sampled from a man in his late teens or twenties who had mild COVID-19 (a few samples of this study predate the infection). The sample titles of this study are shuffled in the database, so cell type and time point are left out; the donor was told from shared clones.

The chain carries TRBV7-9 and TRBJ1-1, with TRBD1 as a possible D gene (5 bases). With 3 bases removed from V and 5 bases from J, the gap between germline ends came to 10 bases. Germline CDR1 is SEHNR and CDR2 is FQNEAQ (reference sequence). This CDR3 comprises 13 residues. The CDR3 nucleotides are TGTGCCAGCAGCTTCGCCAGGGCAACTGAAGCTTTCTTT. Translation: CASSFARATEAFF.

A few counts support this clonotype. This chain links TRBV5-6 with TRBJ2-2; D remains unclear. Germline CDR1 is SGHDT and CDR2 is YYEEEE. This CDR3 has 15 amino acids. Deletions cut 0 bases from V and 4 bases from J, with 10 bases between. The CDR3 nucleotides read TGTGCCAGCAGCTTGGGGGCCCTGCGCACCGGGGAGCTGTTTTTT. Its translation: CASSLGALRTGELFF.

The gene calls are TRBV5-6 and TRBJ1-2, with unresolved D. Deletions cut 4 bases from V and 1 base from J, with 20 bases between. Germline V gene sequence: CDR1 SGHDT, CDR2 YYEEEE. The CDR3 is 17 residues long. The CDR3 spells CASSRAGGDGLNYGYTF. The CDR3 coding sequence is TGTGCCAGCAGCCGGGCGGGCGGAGACGGCCTTAACTATGGCTACACCTTC.

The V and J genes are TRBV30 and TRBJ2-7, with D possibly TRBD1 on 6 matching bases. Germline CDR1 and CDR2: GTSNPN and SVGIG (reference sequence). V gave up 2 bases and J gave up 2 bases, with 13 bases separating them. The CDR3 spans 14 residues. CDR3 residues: CAWSPDRRTYEQYF. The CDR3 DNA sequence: TGTGCCTGGAGTCCCGACAGGCGCACCTACGAGCAGTACTTC.

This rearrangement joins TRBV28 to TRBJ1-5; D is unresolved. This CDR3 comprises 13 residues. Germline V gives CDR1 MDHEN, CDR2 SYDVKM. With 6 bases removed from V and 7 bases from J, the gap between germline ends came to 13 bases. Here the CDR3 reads CASSPGSGQPQHF. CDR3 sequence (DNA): TGTGCCAGCAGCCCCGGCTCTGGACAGCCCCAGCATTTT.

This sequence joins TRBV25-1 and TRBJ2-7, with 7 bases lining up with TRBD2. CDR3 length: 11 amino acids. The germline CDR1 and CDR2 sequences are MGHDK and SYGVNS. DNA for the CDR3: TGCCGGCGGGGGATGTTCTACGAGCAGTACGTC. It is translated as CRRGMFYEQYV.

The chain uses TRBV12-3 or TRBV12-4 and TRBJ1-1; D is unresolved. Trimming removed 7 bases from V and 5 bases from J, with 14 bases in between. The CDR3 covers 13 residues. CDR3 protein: CASTNFGVTEAFF. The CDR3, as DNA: TGTGCCAGCACAAATTTCGGGGTGACTGAAGCTTTCTTT.

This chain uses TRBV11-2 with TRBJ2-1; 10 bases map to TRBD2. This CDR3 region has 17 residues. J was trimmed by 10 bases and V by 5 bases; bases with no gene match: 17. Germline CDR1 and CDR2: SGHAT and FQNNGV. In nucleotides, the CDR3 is TGTGCCAGCAGCCCTCGCCTAGCGGGGGACTATTTCCGAGAGCAGTTCTTC. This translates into CASSPRLAGDYFREQFF.

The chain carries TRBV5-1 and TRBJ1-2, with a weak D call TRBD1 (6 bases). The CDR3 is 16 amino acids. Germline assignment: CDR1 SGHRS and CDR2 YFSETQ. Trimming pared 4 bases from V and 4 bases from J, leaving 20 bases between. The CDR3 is CASSPGEGDNRYGYTF. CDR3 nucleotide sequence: TGCGCCAGCAGCCCAGGGGAGGGGGATAACCGCTATGGCTACACCTTC.

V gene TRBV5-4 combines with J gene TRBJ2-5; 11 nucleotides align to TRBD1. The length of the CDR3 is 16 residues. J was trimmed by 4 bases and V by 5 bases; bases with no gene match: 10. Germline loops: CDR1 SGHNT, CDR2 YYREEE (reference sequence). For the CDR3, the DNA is TGTGCCAGCAGGGGAGACCCCGGGACAGGGGGAGAGACCCAGTACTTC. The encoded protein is CASRGDPGTGGETQYF.

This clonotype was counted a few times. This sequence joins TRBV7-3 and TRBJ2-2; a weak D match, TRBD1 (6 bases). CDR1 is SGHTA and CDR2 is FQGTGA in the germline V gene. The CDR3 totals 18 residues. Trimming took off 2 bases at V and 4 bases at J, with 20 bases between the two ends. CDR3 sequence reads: CASSLRNAGTKGTGELFF. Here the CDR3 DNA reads TGTGCCAGCAGCTTACGAAACGCCGGGACAAAAGGCACCGGGGAGCTGTTTTTT.

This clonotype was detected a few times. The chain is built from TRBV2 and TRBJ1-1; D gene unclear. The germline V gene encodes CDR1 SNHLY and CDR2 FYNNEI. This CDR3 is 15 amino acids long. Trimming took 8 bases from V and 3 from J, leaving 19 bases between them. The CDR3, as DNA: TGTGCCAGCGGCGTCCCTGGGAATCCGGACACTGAAGCTTTCTTT. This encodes CASGVPGNPDTEAFF.

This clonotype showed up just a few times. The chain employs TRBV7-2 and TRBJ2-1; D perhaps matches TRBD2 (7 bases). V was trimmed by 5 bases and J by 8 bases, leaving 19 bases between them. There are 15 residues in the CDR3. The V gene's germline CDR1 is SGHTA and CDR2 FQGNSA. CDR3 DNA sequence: TGTGCCAGCAGCCTGGGGGGGGCCGGGTGGTATGAGCAGTTCTTC. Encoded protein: CASSLGGAGWYEQFF.

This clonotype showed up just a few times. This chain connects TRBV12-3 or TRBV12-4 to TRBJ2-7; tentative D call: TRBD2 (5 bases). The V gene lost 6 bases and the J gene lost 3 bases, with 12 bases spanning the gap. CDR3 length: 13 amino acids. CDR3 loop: CASSPGGVYEQYF. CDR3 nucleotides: TGTGCCAGCAGCCCCGGAGGTGTCTACGAGCAGTACTTC.

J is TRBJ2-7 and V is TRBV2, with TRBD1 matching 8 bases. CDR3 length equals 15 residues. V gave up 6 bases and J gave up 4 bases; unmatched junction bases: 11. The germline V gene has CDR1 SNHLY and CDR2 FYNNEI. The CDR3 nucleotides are TGTGCCAGCAGACACTTTACAGGGGGGTATTACGAGCAGTACGTC. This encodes CASRHFTGGYYEQYV.

The CDR3 loop reads CSAKGTDTQYF. CDR3 DNA: TGCAGTGCTAAGGGGACCGATACGCAGTATTTT. The chain uses TRBV20-1 and TRBJ2-3; D is tentatively TRBD1 or TRBD2 (5 bases each). Trimming cost V 4 bases and J 6 bases, with 8 bases left between them. The CDR3 runs 11 residues. The V gene's germline CDR1 is DFQATT and CDR2 SNEGSKA (reference sequence).

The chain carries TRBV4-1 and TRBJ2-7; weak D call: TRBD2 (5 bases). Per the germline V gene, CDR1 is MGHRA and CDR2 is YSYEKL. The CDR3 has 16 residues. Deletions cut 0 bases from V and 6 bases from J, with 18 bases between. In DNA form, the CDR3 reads TGCGCCAGCAGCCAAGATCGAGGGCGGCCTGAGGGCGAGCAGTACTTC. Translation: CASSQDRGRPEGEQYF.

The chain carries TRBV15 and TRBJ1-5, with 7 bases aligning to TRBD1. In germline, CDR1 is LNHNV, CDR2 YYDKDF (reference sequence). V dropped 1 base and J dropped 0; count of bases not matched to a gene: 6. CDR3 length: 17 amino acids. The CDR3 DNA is TGTGCCACCAGCAGAGTGGGGACAGAATATAGCAATCAGCCCCAGCATTTT. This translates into CATSRVGTEYSNQPQHF.

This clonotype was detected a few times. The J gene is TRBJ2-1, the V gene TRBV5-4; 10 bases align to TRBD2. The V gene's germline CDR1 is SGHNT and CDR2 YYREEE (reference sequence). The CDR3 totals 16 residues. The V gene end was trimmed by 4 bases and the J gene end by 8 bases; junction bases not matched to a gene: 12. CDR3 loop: CASSLRGSGGADEQFF. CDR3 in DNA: TGTGCCAGCAGCCTTCGTGGAAGCGGGGGGGCAGATGAGCAGTTCTTC.

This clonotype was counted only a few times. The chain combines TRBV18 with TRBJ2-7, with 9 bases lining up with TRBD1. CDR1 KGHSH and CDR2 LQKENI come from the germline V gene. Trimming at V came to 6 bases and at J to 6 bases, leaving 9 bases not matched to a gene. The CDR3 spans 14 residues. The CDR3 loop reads CASSPRTGVSEQYV. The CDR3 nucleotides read TGTGCCAGCTCTCCTAGGACAGGGGTAAGCGAGCAGTACGTC.

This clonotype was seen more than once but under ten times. The DNA of the CDR3 is TGCAGTGCTAGTTTGGGACACCACTCCTACGAGCAGTACTTC. It yields the protein CSASLGHHSYEQYF. The chain couples TRBV20-1 to TRBJ2-7; D possibly corresponds to TRBD1 (6 bases). CDR3 length equals 14 residues. Trimming removed 3 bases at V and 0 bases at J, with 12 bases between. Germline V gives CDR1 DFQATT, CDR2 SNEGSKA (reference sequence).